The 2 T cell receptor beta chains listed next were all sequenced from one sample in a study of post-analysis software for immune sequencing data. Study-wide results and caveats: Four or five TRBV segments, including TRBV5-6, TRBV5-1 and TRBV20-1, were more frequent in patients than controls.

The library was made from cDNA and included unique molecular identifiers. TCRdb used MiXCR to reprocess the PCR reads, holding one entry per CDR3 protein. The table has about 540,000 distinct CDR3 sequences, roughly 34% seen once. Their antigens are not known. Source material: blood. These receptors all come from a girl aged 2 to 17 with multiple sclerosis.

V usage is TRBV2 and J usage is TRBJ2-1; no clear D gene. The germline gives CDR1 SNHLY, CDR2 FYNNEI. This CDR3 spans 12 amino acids. Trimming removed 6 bases at V and 5 bases at J, with 8 bases between. For the CDR3, the DNA is TGTGCCAGCAGCCCCAGGCACAATGAGCAGTTCTTC. Translation gives CASSPRHNEQFF.

Written as DNA, the CDR3 is TGTGCCAGCAGCCTCCGGGAGGGCTACCCTAATTCACCCCTCCACTTT. The encoded protein is CASSLREGYPNSPLHF. The rearrangement joins TRBV12-3 or TRBV12-4 to TRBJ1-6; the D is unclear. This CDR3 is 16 amino acids long. V shed 6 bases and J shed 6 bases, with 18 bases lying between them.